This T cell receptor (beta chain) is from a study of cytomegalovirus exposure and HLA in healthy donors. On this clone: Antigen unknown.

Study results and caveats: Researchers had no immune exposure information except CMV serostatus available. In vitro, a few CMV-associated chains proved specific for CMV antigens.

The CDR3 has 15 amino acids. Unmatched junction bases numbered 4, after V lost 5 bases and J lost 0 bases. Germline V gene lookup returns CDR1 MNHEY and CDR2 SMNVEV (reference sequence). Primers included in the PCR were 60 Vbeta and 13 Jbeta primers. Some clones are missing from TCRdb's copy, which holds only in-frame ones; the method was immunoSEQ multiplex PCR. The sample yields more than 150,000 clones, around 80% seen once. The sequenced sample consisted of PBMCs. The V and J genes are TRBV27 and TRBJ2-7, with TRBD1 matching over 10 bases. The receptor was derived from a girl aged 2-9 years in good health and CMV-seropositive. For the CDR3, the DNA is TGTGCCAGCAGTCCGACAGGGGGCGTCTCCTACGAGCAGTACTTC. Translating gives CASSPTGGVSYEQYF.